This T cell receptor (beta chain) was captured in a study of cytomegalovirus exposure and HLA in healthy donors. Study-wide findings and caveats: High specificity and sensitivity for cytomegalovirus status were reported for the classifier. Specificity for CMV antigens was confirmed in vitro for three of the CMV-associated chains.

Only in-frame clones appear in the TCRdb table, and some are missing; sequencing was by immunoSEQ multiplex PCR. The sample includes some 170,000 clones, about 95% of them seen just once. Comments on this clone: Its antigen remains unidentified.

The source material was PBMCs. This receptor was obtained from a young woman in good health and CMV-seronegative.

The CDR3 here is CASSPQRGATNEKLFF. The DNA for the CDR3 is TGTGCCAGCTCACCGCAACGGGGTGCAACTAATGAAAAACTGTTTTTT. The chain couples TRBV18 to TRBJ1-4; no firm D call. Trimming stripped 3 bases from V and 0 bases from J, with 11 bases between. There are 16 residues in the CDR3. Per germline, CDR1 KGHSH and CDR2 LQKENI.